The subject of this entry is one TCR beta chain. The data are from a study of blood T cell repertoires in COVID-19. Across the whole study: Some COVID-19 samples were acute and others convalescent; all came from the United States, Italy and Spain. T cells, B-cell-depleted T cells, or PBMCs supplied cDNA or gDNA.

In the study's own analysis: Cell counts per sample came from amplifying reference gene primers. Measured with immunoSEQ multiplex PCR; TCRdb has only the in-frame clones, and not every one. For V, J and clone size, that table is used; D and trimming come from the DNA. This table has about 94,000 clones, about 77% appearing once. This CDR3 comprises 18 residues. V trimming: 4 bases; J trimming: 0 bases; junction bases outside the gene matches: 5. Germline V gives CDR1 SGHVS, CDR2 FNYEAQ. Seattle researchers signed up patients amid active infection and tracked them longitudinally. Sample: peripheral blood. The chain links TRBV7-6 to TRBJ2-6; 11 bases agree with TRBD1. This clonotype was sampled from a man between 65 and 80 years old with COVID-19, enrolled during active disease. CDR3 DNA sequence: TGTGCCAGCAGCTCTACCGGGACAGGGGGCTCTGGGGCCAACGTCCTGACTTTC. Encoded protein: CASSSTGTGGSGANVLTF.